These T cell receptor beta chains were read from a single sample in a study of blood T cells in healthy people across ages. Each CDR3 protein is one row after TCRdb ran MiXCR on the 5' RACE reads. Among hundreds of thousands of distinct CDR3 sequences listed, around 31% were seen once. The sample comprised blood. The receptors originated from a woman of 80 years or more in good health. The CDR3 runs from the conserved cysteine through the conserved F or W. D genes are given only for firm matches. Some rows have no size entry. The others give once, few or many, or a class for an expanded clone.

>TRBJ2-7|-|TRBV7-3|TRBD2
CASSSTPGGRYNEQYF
TGTGCCAGCAGCTCAACTCCGGGGGGGCGGTACAATGAGCAGTACTTC
>TRBJ1-2|many|TRBV27|-
CASSFRDGENYGYTF
TGTGCCAGCAGTTTCCGGGACGGAGAGAACTATGGCTACACCTTC
>TRBJ2-7|-|TRBV15|-
CATSRDLGSAYNEQYF
TGTGCCACCAGCAGAGATCTAGGGTCTGCCTACAATGAGCAGTACTTC
>TRBJ1-5|-|TRBV29-1|-
CSVGRGGNQPQHF
TGCAGCGTTGGACGGGGGGGCAATCAGCCCCAGCATTTT
>TRBJ2-3|many|TRBV5-1|TRBD2
CASSSIAGVTDTQYF
TGCGCCAGCAGCTCCATCGCGGGGGTCACAGATACGCAGTATTTT
>TRBJ2-5|-|TRBV6-5|-
CACSYGAYNEQYF
TGTGCCTGCAGTTACGGGGCTTACAATGAGCAGTACTTC
>TRBJ2-7|-|TRBV2|TRBD2
CAIAGGYNEQYF
TGTGCCATAGCGGGGGGCTACAATGAGCAGTACTTC
>TRBJ1-6|few|TRBV27|-
CASSQLNSPLHF
TGTGCCAGCAGCCAGCTAAATTCACCCCTCCACTTT
>TRBJ1-1|-|TRBV2|-
CASREPVVTEAFF
TGTGCCAGCAGGGAACCAGTTGTGACTGAAGCTTTCTTT
>TRBJ1-2|many|TRBV6-6|-
CASSPNSGINYGYTF
TGTGCCAGCAGTCCCAACAGTGGGATTAACTATGGCTACACCTTC
>TRBJ2-7|many|TRBV15|-
CATSRDGSSYEQYF
TGTGCCACCAGCAGAGACGGATCCTCCTACGAGCAGTACTTC
>TRBJ1-4|-|TRBV7-9|-
CASMPAGRGTNEQLFF
TGTGCCAGCATGCCGGCGGGAAGAGGAACTAATGAACAACTGTTTTTT
>TRBJ1-1|many|TRBV6-6|-
CASSSGPTPEAFF
TGTGCCAGCAGTTCGGGACCGACTCCGGAAGCTTTCTTT
>TRBJ1-4|few|TRBV7-9|-
CASSRDRSNEKLFF
TGTGCCAGCAGCAGAGACAGATCTAATGAAAAACTGTTTTTT